The T cell receptor (beta chain) described here comes from a study of blood T cell repertoires in COVID-19. Study details: Sample material is recorded as cDNA or gDNA derived from T cells, B-cell-depleted T cells, or PBMCs.

Produced via immunoSEQ multiplex PCR; TCRdb's table is partial and in-frame only. The sample comprises about 300,000 clones, 70% to 90% of which are singletons, and approximately 5% rests with the top ten. Germline V gene lookup returns CDR1 KGHDR and CDR2 SFDVKD. V was clipped by 3 bases and J by 10 bases; unmatched bases: 10. The length of the CDR3 is 15 residues. Adults between roughly 18 and 89 years of age took part from approximately 24 US areas. Participants had their cohort set by participant-reported clinical history. Donors in Cohort 3 who had recovered were those with two negative PCRs, healthcare professional clearance, or resolution of their symptoms.

The sequence came from a woman under 40 who had recovered from COVID-19. The sequencing input was PBMCs or T cells enriched from blood (not recorded which). The V call is TRBV24-1, the J call TRBJ2-1; 8 bases agree with TRBD2. In nucleotides, the CDR3 is TGTGCCACCAGTGATCCCGGAACTAGCGGACGCGAGCAGTTCTTC. This translates into CATSDPGTSGREQFF.